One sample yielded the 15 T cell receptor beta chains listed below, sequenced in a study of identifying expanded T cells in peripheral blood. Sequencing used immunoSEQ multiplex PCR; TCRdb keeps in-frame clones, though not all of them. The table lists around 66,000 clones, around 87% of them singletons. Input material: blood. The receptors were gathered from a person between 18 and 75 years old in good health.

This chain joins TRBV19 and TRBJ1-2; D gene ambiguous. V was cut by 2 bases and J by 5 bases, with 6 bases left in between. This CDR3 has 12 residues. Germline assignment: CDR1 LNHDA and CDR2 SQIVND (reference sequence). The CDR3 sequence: CASSIREYGYTF. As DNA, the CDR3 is TGTGCCAGTAGTATAAGAGAGTATGGCTACACCTTC.

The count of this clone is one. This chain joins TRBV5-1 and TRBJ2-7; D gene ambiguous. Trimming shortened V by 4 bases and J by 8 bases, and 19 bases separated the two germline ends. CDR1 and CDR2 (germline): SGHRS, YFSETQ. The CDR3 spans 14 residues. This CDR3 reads CASSPQDYEPQQYF. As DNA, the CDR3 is TGCGCCAGCAGCCCCCAAGATTATGAACCTCAGCAGTACTTC.

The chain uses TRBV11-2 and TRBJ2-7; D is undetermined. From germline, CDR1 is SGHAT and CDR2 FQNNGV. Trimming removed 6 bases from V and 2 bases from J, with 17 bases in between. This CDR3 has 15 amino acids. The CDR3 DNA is TGTGCCAGCAGTCAAACCCCGGACGAAGCCTACGAGCAGTACTTC. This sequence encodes CASSQTPDEAYEQYF.

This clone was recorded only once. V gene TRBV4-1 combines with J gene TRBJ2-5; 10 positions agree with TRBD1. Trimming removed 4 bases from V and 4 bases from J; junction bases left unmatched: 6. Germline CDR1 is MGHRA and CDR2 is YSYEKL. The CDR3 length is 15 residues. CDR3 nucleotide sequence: TGCGCCAGCAGCCCCCGACAGGGGGCCGGAGAGACCCAGTACTTC. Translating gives CASSPRQGAGETQYF.

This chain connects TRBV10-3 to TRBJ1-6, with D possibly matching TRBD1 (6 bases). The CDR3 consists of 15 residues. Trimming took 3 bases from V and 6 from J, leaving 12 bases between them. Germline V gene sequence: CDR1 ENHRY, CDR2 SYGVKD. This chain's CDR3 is CAISERQETNSPLHF. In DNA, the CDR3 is TGTGCCATCAGTGAAAGACAGGAAACTAATTCACCCCTCCACTTT.

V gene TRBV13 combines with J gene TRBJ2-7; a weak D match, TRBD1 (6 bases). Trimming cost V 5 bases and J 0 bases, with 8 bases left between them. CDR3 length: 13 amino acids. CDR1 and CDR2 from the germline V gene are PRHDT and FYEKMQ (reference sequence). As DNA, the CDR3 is TGTGCCAGCAGCGGCAGGGGCTCCTACGAGCAGTACTTC. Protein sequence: CASSGRGSYEQYF.

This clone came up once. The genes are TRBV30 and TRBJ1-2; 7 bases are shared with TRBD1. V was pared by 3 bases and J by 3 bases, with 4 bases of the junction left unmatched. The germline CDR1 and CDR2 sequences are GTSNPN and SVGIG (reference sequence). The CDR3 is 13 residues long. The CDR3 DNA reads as TGTGCCTGGAGGGCCAGGGGGGACTATGGCTACACCTTC. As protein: CAWRARGDYGYTF. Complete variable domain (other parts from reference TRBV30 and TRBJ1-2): SQTIHQWPATLVQPVGSPLSLECTVEGTSNPNLYWYRQAAGRGLQLLFYSVGIGQISSEVPQNLSASRPQDRQFILSSKKLLLSDSGFYLCAWRARGDYGYTFGSGTRLTVV.

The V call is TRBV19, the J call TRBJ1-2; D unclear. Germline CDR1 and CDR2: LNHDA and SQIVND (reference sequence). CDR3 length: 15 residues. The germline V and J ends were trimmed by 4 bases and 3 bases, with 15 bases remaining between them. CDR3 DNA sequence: TGTGCCAGTAGTAGGGCAAGCGGAGTTGACTATGGCTACACCTTC. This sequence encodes CASSRASGVDYGYTF.

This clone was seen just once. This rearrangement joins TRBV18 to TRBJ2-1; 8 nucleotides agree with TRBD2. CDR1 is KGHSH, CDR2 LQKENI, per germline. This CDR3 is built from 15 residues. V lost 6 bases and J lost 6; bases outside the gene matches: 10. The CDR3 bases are TGTGCCAGCTCCCTCACTAGCGGCTTATCCAATGAGCAGTTCTTC. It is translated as CASSLTSGLSNEQFF.

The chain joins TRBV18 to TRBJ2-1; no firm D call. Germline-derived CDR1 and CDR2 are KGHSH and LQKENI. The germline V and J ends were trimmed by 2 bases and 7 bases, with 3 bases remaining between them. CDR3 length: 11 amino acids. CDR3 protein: CASSPVNEQFF. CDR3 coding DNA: TGTGCCAGCTCACCAGTAAATGAGCAGTTCTTC.

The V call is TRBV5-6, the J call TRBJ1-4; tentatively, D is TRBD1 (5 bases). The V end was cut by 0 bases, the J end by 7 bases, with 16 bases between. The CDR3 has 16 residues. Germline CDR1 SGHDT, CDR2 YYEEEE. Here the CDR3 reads CASSLAVAGLSEKLFF. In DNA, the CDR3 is TGTGCCAGCAGCTTGGCCGTCGCAGGGCTAAGTGAAAAACTGTTTTTT.

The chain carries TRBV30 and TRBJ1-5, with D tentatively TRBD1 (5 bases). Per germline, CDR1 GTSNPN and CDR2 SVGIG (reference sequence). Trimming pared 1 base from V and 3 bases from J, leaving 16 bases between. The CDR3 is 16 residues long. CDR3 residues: CAWSARRGSHNQPQHF. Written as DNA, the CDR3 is TGTGCCTGGAGTGCCCGGAGGGGATCCCACAATCAGCCCCAGCATTTT.

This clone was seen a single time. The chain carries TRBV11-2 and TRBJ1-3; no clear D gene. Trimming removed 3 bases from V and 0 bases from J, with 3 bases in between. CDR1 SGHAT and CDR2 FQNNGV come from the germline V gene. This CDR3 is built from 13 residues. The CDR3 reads CASSFGSGNTIYF. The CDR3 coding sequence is TGTGCCAGCAGCTTTGGCTCTGGAAACACCATATATTTT.

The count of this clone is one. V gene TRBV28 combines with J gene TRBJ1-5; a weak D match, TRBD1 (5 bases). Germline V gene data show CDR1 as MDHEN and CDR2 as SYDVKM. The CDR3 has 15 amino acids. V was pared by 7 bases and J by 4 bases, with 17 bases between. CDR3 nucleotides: TGTGCCAGCATCAGCGCGGGGGGACGAAATCAGCCCCAGCATTTT. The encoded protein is CASISAGGRNQPQHF.

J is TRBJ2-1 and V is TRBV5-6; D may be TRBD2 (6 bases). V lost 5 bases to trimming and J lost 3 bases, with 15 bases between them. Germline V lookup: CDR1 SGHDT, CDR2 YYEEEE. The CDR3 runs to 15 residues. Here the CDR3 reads CASSPGSDYYNEQFF. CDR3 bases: TGTGCCAGCAGTCCGGGGTCGGACTACTACAATGAGCAGTTCTTC. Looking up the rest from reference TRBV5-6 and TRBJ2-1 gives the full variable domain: DAGVTQSPTHLIKTRGQQVTLRCSPKSGHDTVSWYQQALGQGPQFIFQYYEEEERQRGNFPDRFSGHQFPNYSSELNVNALLLGDSALYLCASSPGSDYYNEQFFGPGTRLTVL.